This T cell receptor (beta chain) was sequenced during a study of blood T cell repertoires in COVID-19. The assay was immunoSEQ multiplex PCR, and TCRdb's table has in-frame clones only and misses some. Here the sample spans tens of thousands of clones, roughly 82% being singletons. The CDR3 contains 14 residues. V was pared by 7 bases and J by 1 base, with 3 bases of the junction left unmatched. Germline V lookup: CDR1 MNHEY, CDR2 SVGAGI. The specimen sequenced was peripheral blood. This sequence was found in a man in his fifties with active COVID-19. The chain joins TRBV6-5 to TRBJ2-7; 11 nucleotides agree with TRBD2. The chain's CDR3 is CASTSGGKSYEQYF. CDR3 nucleotides: TGTGCCAGCACTAGCGGGGGGAAATCCTACGAGCAGTACTTC.